These 15 T cell receptor beta chains came from one sample sequenced in a study of T cells in Graves' hyperthyroidism and ophthalmopathy. Regions amplified from RNA transcripts were the TCR beta CDR3 regions. The HTBI primer set served for first-round RT-PCR of the TCR CDR3. TCRdb itself ran the multiplex PCR reads through MiXCR, one entry per CDR3 protein. The sample records some 720,000 distinct CDR3 sequences, roughly 17% being singletons. The sample was blood. Receptor source: a man between 18 and 29 years old with Graves' hyperthyroidism.

This clonotype was recorded at least ten times. The junction departs from germline at one end; a sequencing error may be responsible. V is TRBV28 and J is TRBJ2-7, with D perhaps assigned TRBD1 or TRBD2 (6 bases each). This CDR3 region has 14 residues. Germline CDR1 MDHEN, CDR2 SYDVKM. CDR3 in amino acids: CASTQWGASSEQYF. CDR3 bases: TGTGCCAGCACCCAATGGGGGGCGTCCTCCGAGCAGTACTTC.

This clonotype was recorded many times. This sequence joins TRBV2 and TRBJ2-7; 10 bases match TRBD2. The length of the CDR3 is 14 residues. Per the germline V gene, CDR1 is SNHLY and CDR2 is FYNNEI. V lost 6 bases to trimming and J lost 2 bases; unmatched junction nucleotides: 4. CDR3 coding DNA: TGTGCCAGCAGGTGGACTAGCGGAGCCTACGAGCAGTACTTC. Amino acid sequence: CASRWTSGAYEQYF.

The chain employs TRBV7-3 and TRBJ2-2; TRBD2 matches at 9 bases. Per germline, CDR1 SGHTA and CDR2 FQGTGA. This CDR3 comprises 18 residues. Trimming took 5 bases from V and 6 from J; bases not matched to a gene: 16. In DNA form, the CDR3 reads TGTGCCAGCAGCGTAGGGGGTAGCGGGAGCGTTGCCCCCGGGGAGCTGTTTTTT. Translating it yields CASSVGGSGSVAPGELFF.

J is TRBJ1-2 and V is TRBV28; no definite D call. The CDR3 totals 12 residues. Germline V gives CDR1 MDHEN, CDR2 SYDVKM. V was cut by 8 bases and J by 1 base, with 8 bases left in between. The CDR3 spells CASGGFNYGYTF. Written as DNA, the CDR3 is TGTGCCAGCGGAGGCTTTAACTATGGCTACACCTTC.

This clonotype showed up many times. The chain employs TRBV20-1 and TRBJ2-1; 11 bases are shared with TRBD2. The CDR3 runs to 14 residues. Germline V CDR1 and CDR2: DFQATT, SNEGSKA (reference sequence). Germline trimming cut 5 bases from V and 8 bases from J; bases unmatched to any gene: 8. The CDR3 protein is CSAPELAGEHEQFF. CDR3 nucleotide sequence: TGCAGTGCTCCCGAACTAGCGGGAGAACATGAGCAGTTCTTC.

The gene calls are TRBV2 and TRBJ1-2; D unclear. V dropped 4 bases and J dropped 4 bases, with 13 bases sitting between them. This CDR3 is 14 amino acids long. Germline CDR1 and CDR2: SNHLY and FYNNEI. The CDR3 here is CASSAPGVAYGYTF. CDR3 DNA: TGTGCCAGCAGTGCTCCCGGGGTAGCCTATGGCTACACCTTC.

This clonotype was seen a handful of times. In nucleotides, the CDR3 is TGCAGCGTGTTCGATCCCGGGTCCTACAATGAGCAGTTCTTC. It codes for CSVFDPGSYNEQFF. V and J are TRBV29-1 and TRBJ2-1; D is unclear. In germline, CDR1 is SQVTM, CDR2 ANQGSEA. The CDR3 runs to 14 residues. V lost 6 bases and J lost 1, with 13 bases in between.

This clonotype was seen a few times. The chain uses TRBV24-1 and TRBJ2-1; D might be TRBD1 or TRBD2, each matching 5 bases. The CDR3 spans 15 residues. V was trimmed by 7 bases and J by 4 bases, leaving 16 bases between them. Germline V CDR1 and CDR2: KGHDR, SFDVKD. The CDR3 nucleotides are TGTGCCACCAGATCCGGGACCGTTAATTACAATGAGCAGTTCTTC. It is translated as CATRSGTVNYNEQFF.

The chain is built from TRBV2 and TRBJ1-4; 10 bases align to TRBD1. This CDR3 is 19 amino acids long. Germline V CDR1 and CDR2: SNHLY, FYNNEI. J was trimmed by 3 bases and V by 6 bases; bases with no gene match: 16. The chain's CDR3 is CASRNPGTGDLAANEKLFF. The CDR3 region has the DNA TGTGCCAGCAGGAACCCGGGGACAGGGGATTTGGCAGCTAATGAAAAACTGTTTTTT.

To note about this clonotype: The likely explanation is a read error, given a far larger clone one base away. The chain couples TRBV16 to TRBJ2-1, with TRBD2 matching 9 bases. Trimming removed 4 bases from V and 4 bases from J; junction bases left unmatched: 2. The V gene's germline CDR1 is KGHSY and CDR2 FQNENV. This CDR3 spans 14 amino acids. Here the CDR3 reads CASSRGLAYNEQFF. In nucleotides, the CDR3 is TGTGCCAGCAGCCGGGGACTAGCTTACAATGAGCAGTTCTTC.

This clonotype has a count of ten or more. The rearrangement joins TRBV6-2 or TRBV6-3 to TRBJ2-1, with D unresolved. This CDR3 spans 11 amino acids. Germline V gene lookup returns CDR1 MNHEY and CDR2 SVGEGT. The V gene lost 0 bases and the J gene lost 9 bases, with 3 bases spanning the gap. CDR3 DNA: TGTGCCAGCAGTTACTCTGGTGAGCAGTTCTTC. This codes for CASSYSGEQFF.

This clonotype was observed many times. This chain uses TRBV20-1 with TRBJ2-5; 10 bases fit TRBD1. Germline CDR1 reads DFQATT; CDR2 reads SNEGSKA (reference sequence). This CDR3 comprises 13 residues. After removal of 5 bases from V and 5 bases from J, the junction contained 5 bases not matched to a gene. The CDR3 spells CSAHDRGLETQYF. Written as DNA, the CDR3 is TGCAGTGCTCACGACAGGGGGCTTGAGACCCAGTACTTC.

This clonotype has at least ten counts. The rearrangement links TRBV27 to TRBJ1-4, with TRBD1 as a possible D gene (6 bases). Germline assignment: CDR1 MNHEY and CDR2 SMNVEV (reference sequence). This CDR3 is built from 13 residues. The V end was cut by 6 bases, the J end by 8 bases, with 13 bases between. The CDR3 DNA is TGTGCCAGCAGGCACAGGGAGGGCGAAAAACTGTTTTTT. Translating it yields CASRHREGEKLFF. The full variable domain, in which reference TRBV27 and TRBJ1-4 provide the parts outside the CDR3, is EAQVTQNPRYLITVTGKKLTVTCSQNMNHEYMSWYRQDPGLGLRQIYYSMNVEVTDKGDVPEGYKVSRKEKRNFPLILESPSPNQTSLYFCASRHREGEKLFFGSGTQLSVL.

This clonotype occurred a few times. The chain recombines TRBV29-1 with TRBJ1-2; a weak D match, TRBD1 (5 bases). Germline V lookup: CDR1 SQVTM, CDR2 ANQGSEA. The CDR3 contains 13 residues. Trimming left V 4 bases short and J 3 bases short, with 12 bases between. In DNA form, the CDR3 reads TGCAGCGTTGGGGGGGGTTGGGACTATGGCTACACCTTC. Its protein product is CSVGGGWDYGYTF. The entire variable domain, with the rest obtained from reference TRBV29-1 and TRBJ1-2, is as follows: SAVISQKPSRDICQRGTSLTIQCQVDSQVTMMFWYRQQPGQSLTLIATANQGSEATYESGFVIDKFPISRPNLTFSTLTVSNMSPEDSSIYLCSVGGGWDYGYTFGSGTRLTVV.

This clonotype was picked up many times. The V and J genes are TRBV27 and TRBJ2-1; D remains unclear. CDR1 and CDR2 (germline): MNHEY, SMNVEV (reference sequence). Trimming removed 3 bases from V and 6 bases from J, with 9 bases in between. The CDR3 spans 13 residues. The CDR3 is CASSFLKFNEQFF. The CDR3 coding sequence is TGTGCCAGCAGTTTCCTAAAATTCAATGAGCAGTTCTTC.